The clone carrying this T cell receptor beta chain occurred a few times. This sample is drawn from a study of naive and memory T cell subsets. Two oligonucleotides, mixed equimolar, formed the beta constant-region primer covering TRBC1 and TRBC2. TCRdb reprocessed the UMI-ligation and nested PCR reads with MiXCR, giving one entry per CDR3 protein. The table records 89,000 or so distinct CDR3 sequences, roughly 13% of them present only once. From the second PCR step, alpha and beta chains were amplified apart. Four subsets defined by CD45RA and CD27 were sorted after CD3, CD4, CD8 and live/dead staining. The CDR3 loop spans 14 amino acids. After removal of 4 bases from V and 6 bases from J, the junction contained 10 bases not matched to a gene. The germline CDR1 and CDR2 sequences are SQVTM and ANQGSEA.

Input material: central memory CD4+ T cells from blood. This clonotype originated in a human donor in good health. The chain joins TRBV29-1 to TRBJ2-7, with 9 positions matching TRBD2. CDR3 sequence: CSVGRGRADSEQYF. The CDR3 DNA sequence: TGCAGCGTTGGGCGCGGGAGGGCCGACTCCGAGCAGTACTTC.